This TCR beta chain was found in a study of blood T cell repertoires in COVID-19. Background on the study: PBMCs, B-cell-depleted T cells, or T cells provided the cDNA or gDNA that made up the material.

In the authors' methods: Quantification of nucleated cells was approximated via reference gene primer amplification. Assay: immunoSEQ multiplex PCR; the TCRdb copy retains only in-frame clones and omits some. The DNA was the basis for D and trimming; V, J and clone size are from that table. The sample includes about 250,000 clones, about 86% of them seen just once. The sample consisted of peripheral blood. This TCR came from a man older than 75 with acute or convalescent COVID-19.

CDR3 coding DNA: TGTGCCAGCAGTCCCCCAACTAGCGGGGGCCCTTCCTCCTACGAGCAGTACTTC. It specifies CASSPPTSGGPSSYEQYF. The chain employs TRBV6-6 and TRBJ2-7; 11 nucleotides line up with TRBD2. This CDR3 has 18 amino acids. The V gene's germline CDR1 is MNHNY and CDR2 SVGAGI (reference sequence). The V and J ends lost 5 bases and 0 bases, in that order; junction bases with no gene match: 12.